What follows are 8 T cell receptor beta chains derived from one specimen sequenced in a study of OX40 agonist ivuxolimab in advanced cancers. Generated by immunoSEQ multiplex PCR, the TCRdb table keeps only in-frame clones and is missing some. The sample lists approximately 100,000 clones, approximately 90% occurring once. Material: CD4+ or CD8+ T cells sorted from blood, obtained in a trial of the OX40 agonist ivuxolimab. All receptors derive from an adult with an advanced solid tumor such as melanoma, head and neck, liver or kidney cancer.

The rearrangement uses TRBV6-5 and TRBJ2-6; D assignment may be TRBD1 or TRBD2 (6 bases each). The ends were cut back, 7 bases at V and 0 bases at J, with 10 bases in the middle. The germline V gene encodes CDR1 MNHEY and CDR2 SVGAGI. The CDR3 has 15 residues. In DNA, the CDR3 is TGTGCCAGCATGGGGGGCTCCTCTGGGGCCAACGTCCTGACTTTC. Amino acids: CASMGGSSGANVLTF.

V is TRBV2 and J is TRBJ1-6; D call uncertain. In germline, CDR1 is SNHLY, CDR2 FYNNEI. CDR3 length: 15 amino acids. V dropped 4 bases and J dropped 7 bases, with 14 bases sitting between them. CDR3 sequence reads: CASSALTGSNSPLHF. As DNA, the CDR3 is TGTGCCAGCAGTGCCTTAACTGGTAGCAATTCACCCCTCCACTTT.

The chain couples TRBV6-5 to TRBJ2-5; 9 nucleotides match TRBD1. The ends lost 4 bases at V and 4 bases at J; junction bases unmatched: 10. This CDR3 contains 16 residues. The germline V gene has CDR1 MNHEY and CDR2 SVGAGI. CDR3 loop: CASSFRGQGLGETQYF. The CDR3 bases are TGTGCCAGCAGTTTCCGGGGACAGGGCCTTGGAGAGACCCAGTACTTC.

The rearrangement uses TRBV2 and TRBJ2-3; possible D gene TRBD1, 6 bases. Trimming left V 7 bases short and J 4 bases short, with 12 bases between. The CDR3 runs to 13 residues. Germline V CDR1 and CDR2: SNHLY, FYNNEI. In DNA form, the CDR3 reads TGTGCCAGCACGGCACAGGGTGCAGATACGCAGTATTTT. This gives the protein CASTAQGADTQYF.

The chain couples TRBV7-8 to TRBJ1-2; TRBD1 matches 9 bases. The V gene end was trimmed by 5 bases and the J gene end by 4 bases; junction bases not matched to a gene: 17. This CDR3 is built from 18 residues. Germline V lookup: CDR1 SGHVS, CDR2 FQNEAQ. The CDR3 DNA follows: TGTGCCAGCAGCCAAGTAGGGACAGGGATAGATTTTTTCTATGGCTACACCTTC. Residues: CASSQVGTGIDFFYGYTF.

The chain links TRBV7-2 to TRBJ1-5; the D gene is possibly TRBD1 (6 bases). This CDR3 has 14 amino acids. V gave up 4 bases and J gave up 8 bases, with 15 bases separating them. Germline V gives CDR1 SGHTA, CDR2 FQGNSA. The CDR3 is CASSSGGGLKPQHF. The CDR3 DNA reads as TGTGCCAGCAGCTCCGGAGGGGGTTTGAAGCCCCAGCATTTT. The full variable domain, in which reference TRBV7-2 and TRBJ1-5 provide the parts outside the CDR3, is GAGVSQSPSNKVTEKGKDVELRCDPISGHTALYWYRQSLGQGLEFLIYFQGNSAPDKSGLPSDRFSAERTGGSVSTLTIQRTQQEDSAVYLCASSSGGGLKPQHFGDGTRLSIL.

The chain combines TRBV6-6 with TRBJ1-2; 7 positions match TRBD1. J gave up 5 bases and V 6 bases, and 9 bases lay outside the gene matches. The CDR3 totals 14 residues. From germline, CDR1 is MNHNY and CDR2 SVGAGI (reference sequence). In DNA, the CDR3 is TGTGCCAGCAGCGAGACCCGACAGGGTTATGGCTACACCTTC. This translates into CASSETRQGYGYTF.

The CDR3 sequence is CASSQDYSNTGELFF. The CDR3 coding sequence is TGTGCCAGCAGCCAGGACTATTCGAACACCGGGGAGCTGTTTTTT. This rearrangement joins TRBV7-2 to TRBJ2-2; maybe TRBD2 (6 bases). CDR1 is SGHTA, CDR2 FQGNSA, per germline. The V and J ends lost 5 bases and 0 bases respectively, with 10 bases between them. This CDR3 spans 15 amino acids.